Described below is a single T cell receptor (beta chain) sequence and its context. The antigen is undetermined. This sample stems from a study of T cells after yellow fever vaccination. Study as a whole: Where fractions had low cell numbers, libraries were prepared from them with the SMART-Seq v4 Ultra Low Input RNA kit. General study results and limits: Among all clonotypes, a small share was observed in both CD4 and CD8 compartments. Boosting was followed by the reappearance of most primary-vaccination clones (roughly 96% CD4, around 90% CD8).

The CDR3 length is 14 residues. Trimming shortened V by 4 bases and J by 1 base, and 9 bases separated the two germline ends. For TCR, cDNA came from 5'RACE template switching, which added a universal primer site and UMIs. TCRdb passed the 5' RACE reads through MiXCR, listing each CDR3 protein once. In the table there are around 100,000 distinct CDR3 sequences, 7.5% to 9.5% of which are singletons. The sequence came from a young man who received the YFV17D yellow fever vaccine. V usage is TRBV23-1 and J usage is TRBJ2-3; D remains unclear. TRBV23-1 has ORF status, its function being uncertain. Sequencing used CD8+ T cells sorted from PBMCs, obtained 45 days after the yellow fever booster vaccination. The CDR3 nucleotides are TGCGCCAGCAGTCCCAGAGAAGGCACAGATACGCAGTATTTT. Protein sequence: CASSPREGTDTQYF.